The entry below describes one TCR beta chain. Germline trimming cut 2 bases from V and 1 base from J; bases unmatched to any gene: 5. The germline CDR1 and CDR2 sequences are LNHDA and SQIVND (reference sequence). The CDR3 spans 15 residues. This record comes from a study of blood T cell repertoires in COVID-19. The data were produced by immunoSEQ multiplex PCR, yet TCRdb's version contains in-frame clones alone and is incomplete. Of fewer than 150,000 clones listed, approximately 85% are singletons. This chain links TRBV19 with TRBJ2-7, with TRBD2 identical over 7 bases. Sample: peripheral blood. The receptor was isolated from a human donor in a cohort sampled during active COVID-19. In nucleotides, the CDR3 is TGTGCCAGTAGTATATTGGGGGGGAGGTCCTACGAGCAGTACTTC. Its translation: CASSILGGRSYEQYF.